The 23 T cell receptor beta chains below come from one sample, sequenced in a study of T cell changes during pregnancy in multiple sclerosis. Assay used: immunoSEQ multiplex PCR; TCRdb lists only in-frame clones, some missing. The sample lists around 50,000 clones, around 92% occurring once. The material sequenced was CD4+ T cells from peripheral blood mononuclear cells, taken after pregnancy. These receptors were obtained from a female donor in good health, enrolled as a control in a pregnancy study.

The rearrangement links TRBV28 to TRBJ1-2; no reliable D call. Deletions cut 8 bases from V and 1 base from J, with 11 bases between. Germline CDR1 and CDR2: MDHEN and SYDVKM. The CDR3 is 13 residues long. In nucleotides, the CDR3 is TGTGCCAGCCTCGCAGCGGGTAACTATGGCTACACCTTC. Protein product: CASLAAGNYGYTF.

The chain links TRBV14 to TRBJ2-5; no firm D call. The CDR3 sequence is 13 residues long. Germline loops: CDR1 SGHDN, CDR2 FVKESK. V was trimmed by 4 bases and J by 2 bases, leaving 8 bases between them. CDR3 coding DNA: TGTGCCAGCAGCCCCCGTAATCAAGAGACCCAGTACTTC. This sequence encodes CASSPRNQETQYF.

The chain links TRBV2 to TRBJ1-5; tentative D call: TRBD1 (5 bases). Germline CDR1 is SNHLY and CDR2 is FYNNEI. Trimming took off 7 bases at V and 4 bases at J, with 11 bases between the two ends. This CDR3 has 13 residues. For the CDR3, the DNA is TGTGCCAGCACCGACAGCCGTAATCAGCCCCAGCATTTT. It encodes CASTDSRNQPQHF.

The chain links TRBV4-2 to TRBJ2-7; 11 bases match TRBD2. CDR1 is LGHNA and CDR2 is YNFKEQ in the germline V gene. This CDR3 has 19 residues. V lost 2 bases, J lost 7 bases, and 19 bases stayed unmatched. The CDR3 region has the DNA TGTGCCAGCAGCCAACGCCTAGGACCGACTAGCGGGGATAGTGGGGAGCAGTACTTC. Translated, it gives CASSQRLGPTSGDSGEQYF.

This clone was seen more than once but under ten times. This rearrangement joins TRBV5-4 to TRBJ1-6; 8 nucleotides line up with TRBD1. The CDR3 length is 16 residues. J was trimmed by 4 bases and V by 1 base; bases with no gene match: 4. Germline loops: CDR1 SGHNT, CDR2 YYREEE (reference sequence). In DNA, the CDR3 is TGTGCCAGCAGCTTGTTTGGACAGGGATATAATTCACCCCTCCACTTT. Residues: CASSLFGQGYNSPLHF.

V gene TRBV5-5 combines with J gene TRBJ1-1; D perhaps matches TRBD1 (6 bases). Germline V CDR1 and CDR2: SGHKS, YYEKEE (reference sequence). CDR3 length: 15 amino acids. The V end lost 1 base, the J end lost 1 base, and 11 bases lay between the germline ends. In nucleotides, the CDR3 is TGTGCCAGCAGCTTGTATCAGGGGACGAACACTGAAGCTTTCTTT. Encoded protein: CASSLYQGTNTEAFF.

V is TRBV7-2 and J is TRBJ2-7; TRBD2 matches 12 bases. Trimming removed 5 bases from V and 4 bases from J; junction bases left unmatched: 6. The CDR3 spans 15 residues. Germline V gene sequence: CDR1 SGHTA, CDR2 FQGNSA. The CDR3 loop reads CASSRPGTSGYEQYF. CDR3 DNA sequence: TGTGCCAGCAGCCGTCCCGGGACTAGCGGGTACGAGCAGTACTTC.

This clone has a handful of counts. The rearrangement links TRBV14 to TRBJ1-1; possible D gene TRBD1, 5 bases. CDR1 and CDR2 (germline): SGHDN, FVKESK. This CDR3 spans 13 amino acids. The germline V and J ends were trimmed by 4 bases and 1 base, with 7 bases remaining between them. CDR3: CASSPGGNTEAFF. As DNA, the CDR3 is TGTGCCAGCAGCCCCGGGGGGAACACTGAAGCTTTCTTT.

This chain links TRBV28 with TRBJ1-4, with D possibly TRBD1 on 5 matching bases. CDR3 length: 14 amino acids. The V and J ends lost 5 bases and 7 bases respectively, with 14 bases between them. CDR1 and CDR2 from the germline V gene are MDHEN and SYDVKM. The CDR3 nucleotides are TGTGCCAGCAGTACCAGGGACGGGGGTGAAAAACTGTTTTTT. Residues: CASSTRDGGEKLFF.

The V and J genes are TRBV2 and TRBJ2-3, with D possibly TRBD1 on 6 matching bases. This CDR3 region has 16 residues. V lost 9 bases, J lost 2 bases, and 21 bases lay in between. The germline V gene encodes CDR1 SNHLY and CDR2 FYNNEI. Here the CDR3 reads CARVIVRDTPTDTQYF. The DNA of the CDR3 is TGTGCCAGAGTCATTGTCCGGGACACCCCCACAGATACGCAGTATTTT.

In DNA form, the CDR3 reads TGTGCCACCTACTGGCAGGGAAGCACCGGGGAGCTGTTTTTT. Protein: CATYWQGSTGELFF. The chain combines TRBV7-7 with TRBJ2-2; perhaps TRBD1 as D (5 bases). This CDR3 region has 14 residues. Germline V gene lookup returns CDR1 SSHAT and CDR2 FNYEAQ (reference sequence). V was shortened by 10 bases and J by 4 bases, with 16 bases between the two germline ends.

The chain joins TRBV7-6 to TRBJ2-1; 9 positions match TRBD1. V lost 6 bases, J lost 4 bases, and 4 bases stayed unmatched. The CDR3 consists of 14 residues. Germline V gives CDR1 SGHVS, CDR2 FNYEAQ. In nucleotides, the CDR3 is TGTGCCAGCAGTCGGGACAGGGATTACAATGAGCAGTTCTTC. It codes for CASSRDRDYNEQFF.

The chain carries TRBV5-6 and TRBJ1-1; weak D call: TRBD1 (5 bases). V lost 1 base, J lost 0 bases, and 7 bases lay in between. The germline CDR1 and CDR2 sequences are SGHDT and YYEEEE. This CDR3 is 14 amino acids long. Here the CDR3 reads CASSLNRLNTEAFF. The CDR3 nucleotides read TGTGCCAGCAGCTTGAACAGGCTGAACACTGAAGCTTTCTTT. Looking up the rest from reference TRBV5-6 and TRBJ1-1 gives the full variable domain: DAGVTQSPTHLIKTRGQQVTLRCSPKSGHDTVSWYQQALGQGPQFIFQYYEEEERQRGNFPDRFSGHQFPNYSSELNVNALLLGDSALYLCASSLNRLNTEAFFGQGTRLTVV.

CDR3 DNA: TGCGCCAGCAGCCCGCGGACACAAATGAACACTGAAGCTTTCTTT. Protein product: CASSPRTQMNTEAFF. This rearrangement joins TRBV4-1 to TRBJ1-1; maybe TRBD1 (5 bases). V was shortened by 4 bases and J by 0 bases, with 12 bases between the two germline ends. The CDR3 runs to 15 residues. Germline V gene lookup returns CDR1 MGHRA and CDR2 YSYEKL.

This chain joins TRBV14 and TRBJ2-7; 7 nucleotides match TRBD1. The V segment lost 8 bases and the J segment 3 bases; nucleotides outside the gene matches: 10. This CDR3 has 14 amino acids. CDR1 is SGHDN and CDR2 is FVKESK in the germline V gene. The CDR3 loop reads CASAGGSRLYEQYF. CDR3 DNA: TGTGCCAGCGCAGGGGGTTCCAGACTCTACGAGCAGTACTTC.

J is TRBJ1-1 and V is TRBV18, with D uncertain. Germline CDR1 is KGHSH and CDR2 is LQKENI. This CDR3 spans 13 amino acids. V was clipped by 6 bases and J by 2 bases, with 10 bases between them. CDR3 protein: CASSPLLNTEAFF. The CDR3 DNA reads TGTGCCAGCTCTCCCCTCTTAAACACTGAAGCTTTCTTT.

The genes are TRBV28 and TRBJ1-4; 10 nucleotides line up with TRBD1. CDR1 MDHEN and CDR2 SYDVKM come from the germline V gene. The CDR3 spans 14 residues. V shed 5 bases, J shed 6 bases, and the junction held 3 bases outside the gene matches. The CDR3 is CASSMTGGYEKLFF. The DNA of the CDR3 is TGTGCCAGCAGTATGACAGGGGGCTATGAAAAACTGTTTTTT.

The chain carries TRBV2 and TRBJ2-1; the D is unclear. Germline CDR1 is SNHLY and CDR2 is FYNNEI. The V gene lost 6 bases and the J gene lost 9 bases, with 9 bases spanning the gap. The CDR3 runs to 11 residues. CDR3 sequence: CASSGWSEQFF. For the CDR3, the DNA is TGTGCCAGCAGCGGGTGGAGTGAGCAGTTCTTC. The variable domain in full, with the rest retrieved from reference TRBV2 and TRBJ2-1, is EPEVTQTPSHQVTQMGQEVILRCVPISNHLYFYWYRQILGQKVEFLVSFYNNEISEKSEIFDDQFSVERPDGSNFTLKIRSTKLEDSAMYFCASSGWSEQFFGPGTRLTVL.

The rearrangement links TRBV6-6 to TRBJ2-3, with 7 bases aligning to TRBD2. This CDR3 region has 14 residues. V was pared by 8 bases and J by 5 bases, with 10 bases of the junction left unmatched. Germline V gene data show CDR1 as MNHNY and CDR2 as SVGAGI (reference sequence). The CDR3 region has the DNA TGTGCCAGCGAAACTAGCGTGAACGGAGATACGCAGTATTTT. Translation: CASETSVNGDTQYF.

There are a few counts of this clone. The chain carries TRBV6-5 and TRBJ1-2, with 7 nucleotides matching TRBD1. The CDR3 is 12 amino acids. Trimming cost V 8 bases and J 8 bases; bases outside gene matches: 8. Germline assignment: CDR1 MNHEY and CDR2 SVGAGI. CDR3 nucleotides: TGTGCCAGCGGTAACAGGGGTTGGGGCTACACCTTC. Its protein product is CASGNRGWGYTF.

The rearrangement links TRBV21-1 to TRBJ1-2; the table's D call, TRBD1, was not checked against the DNA. TRBV21-1 is a pseudogene. This CDR3 comprises 15 residues. The CDR3 DNA reads TGTGCCAGCAGCCGCCCCAACAGGTCAAACTATGGCTACACCTTC. It yields the protein CASSRPNRSNYGYTF.

V is TRBV5-1 and J is TRBJ2-7, with a tentative D call TRBD2 (5 bases). Per the germline V gene, CDR1 is SGHRS and CDR2 is YFSETQ. Trimming shortened V by 5 bases and J by 3 bases, and 9 bases separated the two germline ends. The CDR3 runs 12 residues. This CDR3 is CASSEGNYEQYF. The DNA of the CDR3 is TGCGCCAGCAGTGAGGGAAACTACGAGCAGTACTTC. Looking up the rest from reference TRBV5-1 and TRBJ2-7 gives the full variable domain: KAGVTQTPRYLIKTRGQQVTLSCSPISGHRSVSWYQQTPGQGLQFLFEYFSETQRNKGNFPGRFSGRQFSNSRSEMNVSTLELGDSALYLCASSEGNYEQYFGPGTRLTVT.

V and J are TRBV29-1 and TRBJ2-7; maybe TRBD2 (5 bases). The germline V gene has CDR1 SQVTM and CDR2 ANQGSEA. The CDR3 is 12 amino acids. Trimming shortened V by 5 bases and J by 4 bases, and 12 bases separated the two germline ends. The CDR3 here is CSVRLAPYEQYF. CDR3 nucleotide sequence: TGCAGCGTTCGCCTAGCCCCGTACGAGCAGTACTTC.